This T cell receptor beta chain was profiled in a study of human T cells and chemical hapten exposure. Findings and caveats of the study: The study found expanded TCRs formed significantly more large CDR3 similarity clusters than controls.

The CDR3 loop spans 11 amino acids. The V end lost 11 bases, the J end lost 4 bases, and 11 bases lay between the germline ends. Germline CDR1 and CDR2: LGHDT and YNNKEL (reference sequence). The library tagged individual cDNA molecules with unique molecular identifiers. One entry per CDR3 protein, called by TCRdb with MiXCR from the RACE reads. Seen here are more than 85,000 distinct CDR3 sequences, 9.2% observed once, and the top ten hold 3.1%. Described time point: patch test 2, 6 weeks after DPC sensitization. This sample's treatment: therapeutic diphenylcyclopropenone sensitization with weekly scalp DPC. This clonotype was seen many times. Antigen specificity is unknown.

The chain carries TRBV3-1 and TRBJ2-5; tentatively, D is TRBD2 (6 bases). The sample consisted of whole blood, taken in connection with sensitization to the hapten diphenylcyclopropenone (DPC). This TCR derives from a woman aged 40 to 50 with alopecia areata. Some clones in this sample may be carry-over from other donors' samples. The CDR3 reads CAARRGETQYF. CDR3 bases: TGTGCCGCGAGGAGGGGAGAGACCCAGTACTTC.